This T cell receptor beta chain came from a study of blood T cell repertoires in COVID-19. For the study at large: COVID-19 samples collected from the United States, Italy and Spain covered acute and convalescent phases. T cells, B-cell-depleted T cells, or PBMCs provided the cDNA or gDNA that served as material.

Original analysis: The assay estimated nucleated cells by amplifying reference gene primers. The method was immunoSEQ multiplex PCR; TCRdb's version includes in-frame clones alone and lacks a portion of them. V and J calls and clone size follow that table, whereas D and trimming were derived from the DNA. The table records about 280,000 clones, about nine tenths of them present only once. The sequencing sample was made of peripheral blood. This TCR came from a man aged 35-49 years with active or convalescent COVID-19.

CDR3 nucleotides: TGCGCCAGCAGTGGGACAGGGAAGAACTACGAGCAGTACTTC. It is translated as CASSGTGKNYEQYF. The chain has TRBV5-1 and TRBJ2-7, with 9 bases lining up with TRBD1. This CDR3 is 14 amino acids long. V lost 5 bases, J lost 3 bases, and 6 bases stayed unmatched. CDR1 is SGHRS, CDR2 YFSETQ, per germline. The complete variable domain, with remaining parts taken from reference TRBV5-1 and TRBJ2-7, reads KAGVTQTPRYLIKTRGQQVTLSCSPISGHRSVSWYQQTPGQGLQFLFEYFSETQRNKGNFPGRFSGRQFSNSRSEMNVSTLELGDSALYLCASSGTGKNYEQYFGPGTRLTVT.